What follows is one TCR beta chain and its context. The data originate from a study of control samples from healthy donors and cancer patients. Germline CDR1 reads KGHSH; CDR2 reads LQKENI. V gave up 6 bases and J gave up 4 bases, with 6 bases separating them. The CDR3 covers 11 residues. Clones were read by immunoSEQ multiplex PCR, and TCRdb kept only the in-frame ones, dropping some. The sample holds about 59,000 clones, over 75% seen once. The sample was PBMCs. This chain uses TRBV18 with TRBJ1-1; D not certain. This clonotype was sampled from a woman in her sixties or seventies with lung cancer. The CDR3 DNA reads TGTGCCAGCTCCGGGAGCACTGAAGCTTTCTTT. It is translated as CASSGSTEAFF.